This entry is about one T cell receptor (beta chain). The sample is drawn from a study of blood T cell repertoires in COVID-19. Study background: Sites in the United States, Italy and Spain provided acute and convalescent COVID-19 samples. PBMCs, B-cell-depleted T cells, or T cells provided the cDNA or gDNA that made up the material.

In the authors' workflow: Scientists estimated how many nucleated cells there were by amplifying reference gene primers. Sequencing was performed with immunoSEQ multiplex PCR; in TCRdb, only in-frame clones are kept and a portion is missing. V, J and clone size derive from that table, while D and trimming were established from the DNA sequence. In the table there are fewer than 95,000 clones, 80% to 90% of which are singletons. The CDR3 is 17 residues long. CDR1 and CDR2 (germline): SGHTA, FQGTGA. The trim removed 5 bases at V and 9 bases at J, leaving 11 bases unmatched. This TCR came from a man over 45 with acute or convalescent COVID-19. Sequencing used peripheral blood. The genes are TRBV7-3 and TRBJ2-4, with 15 bases that match TRBD2. The CDR3 loop reads CASSPNPGLAGGSIQYF. The CDR3 DNA is TGTGCCAGCAGCCCCAACCCCGGACTAGCGGGAGGGAGCATTCAGTACTTC. The variable domain in full, completed from reference TRBV7-3 and TRBJ2-4, reads GAGVSQTPSNKVTEKGKYVELRCDPISGHTALYWYRQSLGQGPEFLIYFQGTGAADDSGLPNDRFFAVRPEGSVSTLKIQRTERGDSAVYLCASSPNPGLAGGSIQYFGAGTRLSVL.